This TCR beta chain appears in the sequencing data of a study of shared clonotypes between healthy human individuals. Among the donors, all were Caucasian adults who lived in Nashville, Tennessee. Unsorted PBMC DNA was sequenced on ten immunoSEQ deep assay plates. Profiling relied on immunoSEQ multiplex PCR, and the TCRdb table lists in-frame clones only, not all of them. The table shows about 560,000 clones, with roughly 72% occurring only once. Germline values: CDR1 SGHAT, CDR2 FQNNGV. V lost 0 bases, J lost 2 bases, and 11 bases lay in between. The CDR3 runs to 15 residues. General observations from the study: Only a few donors were included, so the genetic and exposure-history diversity represented was limited.

This clone was seen a few times. Its matching antigen is unknown. The clonotype originates from a woman aged 40 to 50 in good health. Some clones in this sample may be carry-over from other donors' samples. The sample consisted of PBMCs. This chain uses TRBV11-2 with TRBJ2-7; maybe TRBD2 (6 bases). In nucleotides, the CDR3 is TGTGCCAGCAGCTTAGAAGGTGGAGGGGCCTACGAGCAGTACTTC. This translates into CASSLEGGGAYEQYF. The variable domain in full, completed from reference TRBV11-2 and TRBJ2-7, reads EAGVAQSPRYKIIEKRQSVAFWCNPISGHATLYWYQQILGQGPKLLIQFQNNGVVDDSQLPKDRFSAERLKGVDSTLKIQPAKLEDSAVYLCASSLEGGGAYEQYFGPGTRLTVT.